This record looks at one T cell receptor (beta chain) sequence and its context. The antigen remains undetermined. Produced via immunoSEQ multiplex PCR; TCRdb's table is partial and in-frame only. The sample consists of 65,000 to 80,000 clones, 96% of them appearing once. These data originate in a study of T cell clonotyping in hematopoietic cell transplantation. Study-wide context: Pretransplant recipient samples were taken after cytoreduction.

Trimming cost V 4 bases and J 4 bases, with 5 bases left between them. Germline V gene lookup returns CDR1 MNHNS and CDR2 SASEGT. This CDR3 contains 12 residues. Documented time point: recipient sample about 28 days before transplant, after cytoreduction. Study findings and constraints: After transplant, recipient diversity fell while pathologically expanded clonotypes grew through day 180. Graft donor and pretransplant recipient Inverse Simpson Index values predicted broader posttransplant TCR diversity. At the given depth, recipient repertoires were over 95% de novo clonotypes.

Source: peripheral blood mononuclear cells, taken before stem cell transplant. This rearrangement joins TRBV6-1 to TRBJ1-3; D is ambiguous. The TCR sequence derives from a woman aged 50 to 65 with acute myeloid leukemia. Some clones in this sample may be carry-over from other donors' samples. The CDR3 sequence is CASSGVGNTIYF. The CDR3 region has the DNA TGTGCCAGCAGTGGTGTGGGAAACACCATATATTTT.